These 31 T cell receptor beta chains were all obtained from the same sample, sequenced in a study of post-analysis software for immune sequencing data. General observations from the study: TRBV5-6, TRBV5-1 and TRBV20-1 were among about 5 TRBV segments more frequent in patients than controls.

Their specific antigens are unknown. Carried by the TCR beta cDNA libraries were unique molecular identifiers. One entry per CDR3 protein, called by TCRdb with MiXCR from the PCR reads. The table records roughly 540,000 distinct CDR3 sequences, 34% of them present only once. The sample taken for sequencing was blood. The receptors were gathered from a girl aged 2 to 17 with multiple sclerosis.

The table lists this clonotype with a few counts. This chain links TRBV7-9 with TRBJ2-3; perhaps TRBD1 as D (6 bases). The CDR3 totals 16 residues. Germline V lookup: CDR1 SEHNR, CDR2 FQNEAQ (reference sequence). The V end lost 5 bases, the J end lost 8 bases, and 23 bases lay between the germline ends. CDR3 coding DNA: TGTGCCAGCAGCCCCGGGACACTTCAAGTGCGTGGTACGCAGTATTTT. Translation gives CASSPGTLQVRGTQYF.

The chain couples TRBV20-1 to TRBJ2-1, with D maybe TRBD1 (6 bases). Trimming shortened V by 7 bases and J by 6 bases, and 13 bases separated the two germline ends. The CDR3 is made up of 12 amino acids. Germline-derived CDR1 and CDR2 are DFQATT and SNEGSKA (reference sequence). The CDR3 sequence: CSEGGFANEQFF. CDR3 in DNA: TGCAGTGAAGGGGGTTTCGCCAATGAGCAGTTCTTC.

This clonotype came up a few times. The chain employs TRBV6-5 and TRBJ1-6; 9 nucleotides line up with TRBD1. J lost 9 bases, V lost 8 bases, and 14 bases had no gene match. The CDR3 spans 16 residues. The germline gives CDR1 MNHEY, CDR2 SVGAGI. The DNA of the CDR3 is TGTGCCAGCCGCCCAGCCCTGGGACAGGGAGGTTCACCCCTCCACTTT. Protein sequence: CASRPALGQGGSPLHF.

The chain links TRBV12-3 or TRBV12-4 to TRBJ1-4, with 9 bases identical to TRBD1. The J segment lost 5 bases and the V segment lost 6 bases, leaving 4 bases of the junction unmatched. CDR3 length: 14 amino acids. CDR3: CASSVTGGNEKLFF. CDR3 DNA: TGTGCCAGCAGCGTGACAGGGGGGAATGAAAAACTGTTTTTT.

This clonotype was found a few times. The chain links TRBV14 to TRBJ2-7; D not resolved. Germline V gives CDR1 SGHDN, CDR2 FVKESK. Trimming cost V 0 bases and J 5 bases, with 5 bases left between them. The CDR3 extends over 12 amino acids. The CDR3 spells CASSQDGNEQYF. The CDR3 region has the DNA TGTGCCAGCAGCCAAGACGGCAACGAGCAGTACTTC.

This chain uses TRBV12-3 or TRBV12-4 with TRBJ2-5; TRBD1 matches at 7 bases. This CDR3 is 14 amino acids long. CDR3: CATARDSPQETQYF. The CDR3 DNA is TGTGCAACCGCCCGGGACAGCCCGCAAGAGACCCAGTACTTC.

Details on this clonotype: Germline and junction disagree at one end, which may indicate a read error. The J gene is TRBJ2-1, the V gene TRBV5-6; D not certain. Germline V gene sequence: CDR1 SGHDT, CDR2 YYEEEE. The CDR3 is made up of 13 amino acids. This CDR3 is CASNLGYYNEQFF. CDR3 nucleotides: TGTGCCAGCAACTTGGGGTACTACAATGAGCAGTTCTTC.

This rearrangement joins TRBV13 to TRBJ2-7; the D call may be TRBD1 or TRBD2 (5 bases each). The ends were cut back, 4 bases at V and 4 bases at J, with 8 bases in the middle. The CDR3 has 12 residues. CDR1 is PRHDT and CDR2 is FYEKMQ in the germline V gene (reference sequence). The CDR3 sequence: CASSYWGYEQYF. The CDR3 coding sequence is TGTGCCAGCAGCTACTGGGGGTACGAGCAGTACTTC.

The chain carries TRBV20-1 and TRBJ1-2; possibly TRBD1 for D (5 bases). The germline CDR1 and CDR2 sequences are DFQATT and SNEGSKA (reference sequence). V lost 6 bases and J 0 bases, leaving 17 bases between the germline ends. The CDR3 is 15 amino acids. CDR3 DNA: TGCAGTGCCCTGGGGCTAGGAGGGGCTAACTATGGCTACACCTTC. This encodes CSALGLGGANYGYTF.

The rearrangement joins TRBV7-9 to TRBJ2-7; TRBD1 might be the D (5 bases). The CDR3 sequence is 14 residues long. Germline CDR1 SEHNR, CDR2 FQNEAQ (reference sequence). The V end was cut by 3 bases, the J end by 1 base, with 10 bases between. The CDR3 bases are TGTGCCAGCAGCTTCGGACACGGATCCTACGAGCAGTACTTC. Protein product: CASSFGHGSYEQYF.

A few counts support this clonotype. DNA of the CDR3: TGCAGTGCAGACGCGGGGGATGGTACAGATACGCAGTATTTT. Protein product: CSADAGDGTDTQYF. The chain recombines TRBV20-1 with TRBJ2-3, with TRBD2 matching 7 bases. From germline, CDR1 is DFQATT and CDR2 SNEGSKA (reference sequence). The trim removed 6 bases at V and 3 bases at J, leaving 9 bases unmatched. This CDR3 has 14 amino acids.

This clonotype was seen only a few times. The V and J genes are TRBV12-3 or TRBV12-4 and TRBJ2-3, with a weak D call TRBD2 (5 bases). The CDR3 has 12 residues. Trimming took 8 bases from V and 2 from J, leaving 8 bases between them. The CDR3, as DNA: TGTGCCAGCGAGGGTAACACAGATACGCAGTATTTT. This encodes CASEGNTDTQYF.

There are a few counts of this clonotype. The chain joins TRBV10-3 to TRBJ2-5; D is uncertain. V lost 6 bases and J 5 bases, leaving 13 bases between the germline ends. Germline V lookup: CDR1 ENHRY, CDR2 SYGVKD. The CDR3 extends over 13 amino acids. DNA of the CDR3: TGTGCCATCAGCCAATCAGGCCAGGAGACCCAGTACTTC. Residues: CAISQSGQETQYF.

The rearrangement links TRBV12-3 or TRBV12-4 to TRBJ1-5; D might be TRBD1 (5 bases). This CDR3 has 14 amino acids. Trimming cost V 3 bases and J 6 bases, with 12 bases left between them. CDR3 sequence reads: CASSFYRDAQPQHF. In DNA, the CDR3 is TGTGCCAGCAGTTTCTATCGGGACGCTCAGCCCCAGCATTTT.

The V call is TRBV6-1, the J call TRBJ2-5; 11 positions agree with TRBD2. CDR1 and CDR2 from the germline V gene are MNHNS and SASEGT. This CDR3 comprises 16 residues. V was clipped by 6 bases and J by 4 bases; unmatched bases: 10. The CDR3: CASRSRLAGGLETQYF. CDR3 nucleotide sequence: TGTGCCAGCAGATCAAGGCTAGCGGGGGGTTTAGAGACCCAGTACTTC.

This chain uses TRBV2 with TRBJ1-4, with 10 bases identical to TRBD1. After removal of 5 bases from V and 0 bases from J, the junction contained 6 bases not matched to a gene. Germline V lookup: CDR1 SNHLY, CDR2 FYNNEI. This CDR3 has 17 amino acids. The CDR3 sequence is CASSYRTGGPTNEKLFF. The DNA for the CDR3 is TGTGCCAGCAGTTACCGGACAGGGGGACCAACTAATGAAAAACTGTTTTTT.

This chain uses TRBV20-1 with TRBJ1-1; possibly TRBD1 for D (6 bases). This CDR3 comprises 13 residues. V dropped 8 bases and J dropped 6 bases, with 19 bases sitting between them. The germline CDR1 and CDR2 sequences are DFQATT and SNEGSKA (reference sequence). CDR3 loop: CSTPSGAGAEAFF. CDR3 sequence (DNA): TGCAGTACCCCTTCGGGGGCTGGGGCTGAAGCTTTCTTT.

This clonotype appeared a few times. The chain is built from TRBV5-8 and TRBJ2-3; D not certain. Germline CDR1 is SGHTS and CDR2 is YDEGEE. V lost 2 bases and J 0 bases, leaving 10 bases between the germline ends. The CDR3 covers 15 residues. The CDR3: CASSFERRSTDTQYF. The CDR3 DNA follows: TGTGCCAGCAGCTTTGAACGGCGAAGCACAGATACGCAGTATTTT.

J is TRBJ1-5 and V is TRBV5-1, with a weak D call TRBD1 (5 bases). V lost 0 bases and J lost 1, with 14 bases in between. The CDR3 is 17 amino acids. The germline gives CDR1 SGHRS, CDR2 YFSETQ. The CDR3 protein is CASSLGEGASSNQPQHF. CDR3 in DNA: TGCGCCAGCAGCTTGGGTGAAGGGGCTTCGAGCAATCAGCCCCAGCATTTT.

This clonotype has just a few counts. The chain employs TRBV5-1 and TRBJ2-6, with 10 bases that match TRBD1. The CDR3 has 16 amino acids. The trim removed 5 bases at V and 2 bases at J, leaving 4 bases unmatched. Germline loops: CDR1 SGHRS, CDR2 YFSETQ. The CDR3 protein is CASRRTGGAGANVLTF. The DNA for the CDR3 is TGCGCCAGCAGGCGGACAGGGGGTGCTGGGGCCAACGTCCTGACTTTC.

This clonotype turned up a few times. This chain connects TRBV27 to TRBJ2-3, with 10 bases that match TRBD1. The CDR3 loop spans 18 amino acids. CDR1 MNHEY and CDR2 SMNVEV come from the germline V gene (reference sequence). J gave up 0 bases and V 0 bases, and 6 bases lay outside the gene matches. The CDR3 spells CASSLSTRQGASTDTQYF. For the CDR3, the DNA is TGTGCCAGCAGTTTATCCACTCGACAGGGGGCAAGCACAGATACGCAGTATTTT.

In its sample, this clonotype was seen a few times. This sequence joins TRBV10-3 and TRBJ1-2; TRBD1 is a possible D gene (5 bases). CDR1 and CDR2 (germline): ENHRY, SYGVKD. The CDR3 has 16 residues. Trimming left V 8 bases short and J 1 base short, with 20 bases between. The CDR3 sequence: CAISLELGVDNYGYTF. The CDR3 nucleotides read TGTGCCATCTCCCTCGAGTTGGGGGTGGATAACTATGGCTACACCTTC.

This clonotype was counted at least ten times. The rearrangement joins TRBV5-1 to TRBJ1-1; TRBD1 is a possible D gene (5 bases). With 3 bases removed from V and 5 bases from J, the gap between germline ends came to 14 bases. In germline, CDR1 is SGHRS, CDR2 YFSETQ. There are 14 residues in the CDR3. The CDR3 loop reads CASSSRESRTEAFF. The CDR3 DNA reads as TGCGCCAGCAGCTCCAGGGAAAGTAGGACTGAAGCTTTCTTT.

There are a few counts of this clonotype. The chain joins TRBV27 to TRBJ1-5, with a weak D call TRBD1 (5 bases). CDR3 length equals 14 residues. Germline V gives CDR1 MNHEY, CDR2 SMNVEV (reference sequence). V shed 2 bases and J shed 3 bases, with 8 bases lying between them. The DNA for the CDR3 is TGTGCCAGCAGTTTAGGGGGTTTCAATCAGCCCCAGCATTTT. This gives the protein CASSLGGFNQPQHF.

This rearrangement joins TRBV7-3 to TRBJ1-1; a possible D gene is TRBD1 (5 bases). The V gene lost 5 bases and the J gene lost 4 bases, with 17 bases spanning the gap. Germline values: CDR1 SGHTA, CDR2 FQGTGA. This CDR3 spans 15 amino acids. In DNA, the CDR3 is TGTGCCAGCAGCGGGCAACCCGGGACGCCCACTGAAGCTTTCTTT. Amino acid sequence: CASSGQPGTPTEAFF.

This clonotype was found a few times. J is TRBJ2-1 and V is TRBV9; D gene unclear. CDR1 is SGDLS and CDR2 is YYNGEE in the germline V gene. V was clipped by 4 bases and J by 0 bases, with 8 bases between them. The CDR3 has 14 amino acids. CDR3 region: CASSPTSSYNEQFF. The CDR3 coding sequence is TGTGCCAGCAGCCCCACGAGCTCCTACAATGAGCAGTTCTTC.

The CDR3 protein is CASSLGGAGNNEQFF. The CDR3 DNA reads as TGTGCCAGCAGCTTAGGCGGGGCGGGCAACAATGAGCAGTTCTTC. The V call is TRBV11-2, the J call TRBJ2-1, with D tentatively TRBD2 (6 bases). Trimming removed 1 base at V and 5 bases at J, with 12 bases between. This CDR3 has 15 residues. The germline CDR1 and CDR2 sequences are SGHAT and FQNNGV.

This clonotype turned up a few times. The V gene is TRBV7-3, the J gene TRBJ2-1; 7 bases are shared with TRBD2. Trimming took 0 bases from V and 4 from J; bases not matched to a gene: 3. The V gene's germline CDR1 is SGHTA and CDR2 FQGTGA. CDR3 length: 15 amino acids. The CDR3 reads CASSLTPSGYNEQFF. The CDR3 DNA sequence: TGTGCCAGCAGCTTAACGCCTAGCGGTTACAATGAGCAGTTCTTC.

The rearrangement uses TRBV5-1 and TRBJ2-4; 7 positions match TRBD1. The CDR3 loop spans 15 amino acids. The V gene's germline CDR1 is SGHRS and CDR2 YFSETQ. J was trimmed by 9 bases and V by 0 bases; bases with no gene match: 9. CDR3 nucleotides: TGCGCCAGCAGCTTGGGAGGGGGCTCCATCGCCATTCAGTACTTC. It yields the protein CASSLGGGSIAIQYF. Looking up the rest from reference TRBV5-1 and TRBJ2-4 gives the full variable domain: KAGVTQTPRYLIKTRGQQVTLSCSPISGHRSVSWYQQTPGQGLQFLFEYFSETQRNKGNFPGRFSGRQFSNSRSEMNVSTLELGDSALYLCASSLGGGSIAIQYFGAGTRLSVL.

The V call is TRBV4-2, the J call TRBJ2-7; the D gene is possibly TRBD2 (7 bases). The CDR3 extends over 15 amino acids. Germline assignment: CDR1 LGHNA and CDR2 YNFKEQ. Trimming took off 1 base at V and 0 bases at J, with 10 bases between the two ends. The CDR3 nucleotides are TGTGCCAGCAGCCAAGGTCGGGGGGCCTCCTACGAGCAGTACTTC. Amino acid sequence: CASSQGRGASYEQYF.

This clonotype was seen only a few times. The genes are TRBV20-1 and TRBJ2-3, with D possibly being TRBD2 (6 bases). Germline CDR1 is DFQATT and CDR2 is SNEGSKA (reference sequence). The CDR3 consists of 14 residues. Trimming removed 4 bases at V and 2 bases at J, with 13 bases between. The chain's CDR3 is CSAKNGGVTDTQYF. CDR3 bases: TGCAGTGCTAAAAATGGCGGGGTCACAGATACGCAGTATTTT.